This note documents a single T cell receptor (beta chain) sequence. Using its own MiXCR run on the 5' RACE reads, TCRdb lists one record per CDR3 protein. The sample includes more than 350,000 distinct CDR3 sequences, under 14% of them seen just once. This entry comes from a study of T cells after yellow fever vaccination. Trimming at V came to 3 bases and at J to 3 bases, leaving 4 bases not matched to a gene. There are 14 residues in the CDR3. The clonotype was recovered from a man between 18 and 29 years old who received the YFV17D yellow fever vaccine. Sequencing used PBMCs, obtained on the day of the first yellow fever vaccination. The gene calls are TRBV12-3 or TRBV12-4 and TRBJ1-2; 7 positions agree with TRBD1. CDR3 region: CASSFGRGDYGYTF. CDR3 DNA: TGTGCCAGCAGTTTTGGCAGGGGGGACTATGGCTACACCTTC.